The 29 T cell receptor beta chains below all came from one sample that was sequenced in a study of T cell repertoires in cytomegalovirus infection. TCRdb reanalysed the reads using MiXCR and keeps one entry per CDR3 protein. The table shows under 600,000 distinct CDR3 sequences, with about 17% occurring only once. The sequencing input was CD8+ T cells from PBMCs. The receptors shown here come from a human donor in good health (CMV status not recorded). Some clones in this sample may be carry-over from other donors' samples.

This clonotype was seen many times. The J gene is TRBJ1-3, the V gene TRBV12-3 or TRBV12-4, with TRBD1 identical over 7 bases. CDR3 length: 14 amino acids. The V gene end was trimmed by 5 bases and the J gene end by 2 bases; junction bases not matched to a gene: 3. The CDR3 DNA reads as TGTGCCAGCAGTATGACAGGGACTGGAAACACCATATATTTT. Its translation is CASSMTGTGNTIYF.

The V call is TRBV27, the J call TRBJ2-7; tentative D call: TRBD2 (6 bases). V gave up 1 base and J gave up 0 bases, with 7 bases separating them. CDR1 and CDR2 (germline): MNHEY, SMNVEV (reference sequence). The CDR3 covers 14 residues. This CDR3 is CASSLWGVSYEQYF. CDR3 coding DNA: TGTGCCAGCAGTTTATGGGGGGTCTCCTACGAGCAGTACTTC.

This clonotype occurred a few times. This chain joins TRBV11-2 and TRBJ2-7; D gene unclear. This CDR3 is built from 14 residues. V lost 1 base and J lost 3, with 10 bases in between. Germline values: CDR1 SGHAT, CDR2 FQNNGV. This CDR3 is CASSLGTAHYEQYF. The DNA of the CDR3 is TGTGCCAGCAGCTTAGGGACGGCCCACTACGAGCAGTACTTC.

The rearrangement uses TRBV5-4 and TRBJ2-7, with 12 bases that match TRBD1. This CDR3 has 16 residues. Germline trimming cut 4 bases from V and 3 bases from J; bases unmatched to any gene: 8. Germline V gives CDR1 SGHNT, CDR2 YYREEE (reference sequence). The CDR3 here is CASSVRDRGPRYEQYF. The CDR3 DNA sequence: TGTGCCAGCAGCGTCCGGGACAGGGGGCCCCGCTACGAGCAGTACTTC.

This clonotype appeared many times. This chain links TRBV28 with TRBJ2-7, with 10 positions matching TRBD1. There are 14 residues in the CDR3. The V segment lost 3 bases and the J segment 9 bases; nucleotides outside the gene matches: 8. Germline lookup yields CDR1 MDHEN and CDR2 SYDVKM. In DNA, the CDR3 is TGTGCCAGCAGTTTCCCCGACAGGGGGCAAAGGCAGTACTTC. Translating it yields CASSFPDRGQRQYF.

The chain uses TRBV12-3 or TRBV12-4 and TRBJ2-7, with D perhaps given as TRBD1 or TRBD2 (6 bases each). Deletions cut 5 bases from V and 2 bases from J, with 25 bases between. The CDR3 is 18 residues long. CDR3 in DNA: TGTGCCAGCAGTCCTAGTACGCTGAGGGGGGAGAGGACCTACGAGCAGTACTTC. Encoded protein: CASSPSTLRGERTYEQYF.

The chain uses TRBV19 and TRBJ2-1; D is perhaps TRBD1 (6 bases). In germline, CDR1 is LNHDA, CDR2 SQIVND (reference sequence). CDR3 length: 15 residues. Trimming pared 5 bases from V and 3 bases from J, leaving 14 bases between. The CDR3 sequence is CASSPTPTGYNEQFF. For the CDR3, the DNA is TGTGCCAGTAGTCCAACGCCGACAGGCTACAATGAGCAGTTCTTC.

This rearrangement joins TRBV23-1 to TRBJ1-3; 7 positions agree with TRBD1. TRBV23-1 falls under the ORF class, with uncertain function. The CDR3 sequence is 18 residues long. The trim removed 0 bases at V and 4 bases at J, leaving 12 bases unmatched. The CDR3 DNA follows: TGCGCCAGCAGTCAATCCAGTCGGGACAGTCCTCACGGAAACACCATATATTTT. Its translation is CASSQSSRDSPHGNTIYF.

This clonotype has a count of ten or more. J is TRBJ2-3 and V is TRBV7-8; 14 nucleotides align to TRBD2. Per germline, CDR1 SGHVS and CDR2 FQNEAQ. This CDR3 is built from 17 residues. The J segment lost 9 bases and the V segment lost 2 bases, leaving 10 bases of the junction unmatched. The CDR3 sequence is CASSLPQGLAGVDTQYF. DNA of the CDR3: TGTGCCAGCAGCTTACCGCAGGGACTAGCGGGAGTTGACACGCAGTATTTT.

A few counts support this clonotype. The chain is built from TRBV19 and TRBJ2-1; 11 bases map to TRBD2. The germline V gene has CDR1 LNHDA and CDR2 SQIVND (reference sequence). The length of the CDR3 is 16 residues. V was pared by 1 base and J by 2 bases, with 1 base of the junction left unmatched. CDR3 nucleotide sequence: TGTGCCAGTAGTATAGCACTAGCGGGGGCCTACAATGAGCAGTTCTTC. It codes for CASSIALAGAYNEQFF.

This clonotype was picked up a small number of times. For the CDR3, the DNA is TGTGCCAGCAAGGCAGACTCTTTAAGCGGCTACACCTTC. This sequence encodes CASKADSLSGYTF. The chain uses TRBV27 and TRBJ1-2; D not certain. The CDR3 has 13 residues. The germline CDR1 and CDR2 sequences are MNHEY and SMNVEV (reference sequence). Trimming pared 7 bases from V and 8 bases from J, leaving 17 bases between.

Remarks on this clonotype: This may be a read error: a much more frequent sequence differs by one nucleotide. CDR3 in amino acids: CASSSLMGLGSYNEQFF. For the CDR3, the DNA is TGTGCCAGCAGTTCGTTGATGGGACTAGGGTCCTACAATGAGCAGTTCTTC. This chain connects TRBV27 to TRBJ2-1, with TRBD2 matching over 8 bases. J gave up 1 base and V 4 bases, and 9 bases lay outside the gene matches. CDR1 and CDR2 from the germline V gene are MNHEY and SMNVEV (reference sequence). There are 17 residues in the CDR3.

This clonotype was detected once. A read error may explain this, as a much larger clone is one base away. This rearrangement joins TRBV12-3 or TRBV12-4 to TRBJ2-2; 9 bases map to TRBD1. This CDR3 region has 15 residues. The CDR3 DNA sequence: TGTGCCAGCAGTCCGTGGGACAGGGCAACCGGGGAGCTGTGTTTT. Residues: CASSPWDRATGELCF.

This clonotype showed up many times. The chain employs TRBV11-2 and TRBJ2-7, with TRBD1 matching over 10 bases. Per the germline V gene, CDR1 is SGHAT and CDR2 is FQNNGV. V shed 4 bases, J shed 6 bases, and the junction held 9 bases outside the gene matches. This CDR3 spans 15 amino acids. As DNA, the CDR3 is TGTGCCAGCAGCTCGCCCGACAGGGGGCTCTTCGAGCAGTACTTC. Amino acid sequence: CASSSPDRGLFEQYF.

This chain connects TRBV4-1 to TRBJ1-6; a possible D gene is TRBD1 (5 bases). V lost 1 base and J 6 bases, leaving 10 bases between the germline ends. CDR3 size: 15 residues. CDR1 and CDR2 from the germline V gene are MGHRA and YSYEKL. The DNA for the CDR3 is TGCGCCAGCAGCCAAGGAGGGGCGCTTAATTCACCCCTCCACTTT. This codes for CASSQGGALNSPLHF.

This clonotype was detected many times. The rearrangement joins TRBV10-3 to TRBJ2-1, with unresolved D. The germline V and J ends were trimmed by 3 bases and 4 bases, with 7 bases remaining between them. Germline assignment: CDR1 ENHRY and CDR2 SYGVKD. This CDR3 spans 13 amino acids. The chain's CDR3 is CAISDGKYNEQFF. CDR3 DNA: TGTGCCATCAGTGATGGGAAATACAATGAGCAGTTCTTC.

This clonotype was observed many times. The chain uses TRBV7-9 and TRBJ1-4; D not resolved. V was pared by 4 bases and J by 2 bases, with 17 bases between. Germline loops: CDR1 SEHNR, CDR2 FQNEAQ (reference sequence). The CDR3 is made up of 17 amino acids. The CDR3 loop reads CASSSPLPITTNEKLFF. DNA for the CDR3: TGTGCCAGCAGCTCACCGCTCCCCATTACCACTAATGAAAAACTGTTTTTT. The complete variable domain, with remaining parts taken from reference TRBV7-9 and TRBJ1-4, reads DTGVSQNPRHKITKRGQNVTFRCDPISEHNRLYWYRQTLGQGPEFLTYFQNEAQLEKSRLLSDRFSAERPKGSFSTLEIQRTEQGDSAMYLCASSSPLPITTNEKLFFGSGTQLSVL.

This clonotype was observed at least ten times. This rearrangement joins TRBV12-5 to TRBJ2-6; 7 bases match TRBD1. The V gene end was trimmed by 5 bases and the J gene end by 1 base; junction bases not matched to a gene: 5. CDR1 is LGHNT and CDR2 is FRNRAP in the germline V gene. CDR3 size: 16 residues. The CDR3 DNA reads TGTGCTAGTGGTCACTACAGGGGATCTGGGGCCAACGTCCTGACTTTC. Protein product: CASGHYRGSGANVLTF.

This clonotype was observed at least ten times. V gene TRBV7-2 combines with J gene TRBJ2-1; 10 bases line up with TRBD2. This CDR3 has 16 amino acids. Unmatched junction bases numbered 4, after V lost 1 base and J lost 4 bases. The germline V gene encodes CDR1 SGHTA and CDR2 FQGNSA. The CDR3 region is CASSLGPSGSYNEQFF. The CDR3 nucleotides read TGTGCCAGCAGCTTAGGTCCTAGCGGGAGTTACAATGAGCAGTTCTTC.

This clonotype was counted a few times. This chain joins TRBV30 and TRBJ1-5; tentative D call: TRBD1 (5 bases). The V end was cut by 0 bases, the J end by 4 bases, with 10 bases between. The germline V gene has CDR1 GTSNPN and CDR2 SVGIG (reference sequence). CDR3 size: 14 residues. This CDR3 reads CAWSVWGRNQPQHF. DNA of the CDR3: TGTGCCTGGAGTGTATGGGGCAGAAATCAGCCCCAGCATTTT.

This clonotype was seen ten or more times. The V and J genes are TRBV7-9 and TRBJ2-7, with TRBD2 identical over 11 bases. Germline values: CDR1 SEHNR, CDR2 FQNEAQ (reference sequence). The V gene end was trimmed by 5 bases and the J gene end by 3 bases; junction bases not matched to a gene: 6. The CDR3 is 15 residues long. The CDR3 DNA sequence: TGTGCCAGCAGCGCCGGGACTAGCGGTTTCTACGAGCAGTACTTC. Amino acids: CASSAGTSGFYEQYF.

This clonotype was observed at least ten times. This rearrangement joins TRBV5-6 to TRBJ1-1; 11 positions agree with TRBD1. Per germline, CDR1 SGHDT and CDR2 YYEEEE. Trimming removed 0 bases from V and 5 bases from J; junction bases left unmatched: 3. The CDR3 spans 15 residues. For the CDR3, the DNA is TGTGCCAGCAGCTTGGTGGGGACAGGGGGTACTGAAGCTTTCTTT. This sequence encodes CASSLVGTGGTEAFF.

This clonotype showed up just a few times. The chain links TRBV28 to TRBJ2-1; TRBD1 agrees at 9 bases. The CDR3 loop spans 16 amino acids. Trimming cost V 5 bases and J 4 bases; bases outside gene matches: 9. CDR1 is MDHEN, CDR2 SYDVKM, per germline. The CDR3 region has the DNA TGTGCCAGCAGTCCCGACCGGACAGGGGTATACAATGAGCAGTTCTTC. This gives the protein CASSPDRTGVYNEQFF.

In regard to this clonotype: One base away lies a much larger clone, so this may be a sequencing read error. The chain couples TRBV14 to TRBJ2-2; TRBD1 matches at 9 bases. CDR1 and CDR2 from the germline V gene are SGHDN and FVKESK. CDR3 size: 17 residues. Written as DNA, the CDR3 is TGTGCCAGCAGCCGACGACCGGGACAGGGATCCTCCGGGGAGCTGGTTTTT. It encodes CASSRRPGQGSSGELVF.

This clonotype was observed a handful of times. This chain links TRBV28 with TRBJ2-1; TRBD1 matches 8 bases. The V gene end was trimmed by 3 bases and the J gene end by 7 bases; junction bases not matched to a gene: 5. The CDR3 has 14 amino acids. Germline V gene sequence: CDR1 MDHEN, CDR2 SYDVKM. This chain's CDR3 is CASSLGTGRNEQFF. CDR3 sequence (DNA): TGTGCCAGCAGTTTGGGGACAGGCAGGAATGAGCAGTTCTTC.

Comments on this clonotype: An end of the junction does not agree with germline; a read error may underlie this. The V call is TRBV20-1, the J call TRBJ1-5; unclear D gene. The CDR3 covers 15 residues. Germline values: CDR1 DFQATT, CDR2 SNEGSKA (reference sequence). The CDR3 DNA reads TGCAGTGCTAGTGACCAGCGGGGAAGCAAACAGCCCCAGCATTTT. Amino acid sequence: CSASDQRGSKQPQHF.

This clonotype has a count of ten or more. The V call is TRBV14, the J call TRBJ2-7, with 10 bases aligning to TRBD1. Looked up from germline, CDR1 is SGHDN and CDR2 is FVKESK. CDR3 length: 16 amino acids. Trimming took 3 bases from V and 5 from J; bases not matched to a gene: 10. CDR3 in amino acids: CASSQRPGQGTDEQYF. CDR3 DNA: TGTGCCAGCAGCCAGCGTCCGGGACAGGGGACGGACGAGCAGTACTTC.

This clonotype was recorded at least ten times. The CDR3 sequence is CASSATSIAGGYSFGELFF. The CDR3 coding sequence is TGTGCCAGCAGTGCTACAAGTATAGCGGGAGGGTACAGCTTCGGGGAGCTGTTTTTT. The rearrangement links TRBV25-1 to TRBJ2-2; TRBD2 matches 11 bases. The CDR3 spans 19 residues. V shed 4 bases, J shed 7 bases, and the junction held 17 bases outside the gene matches. The V gene's germline CDR1 is MGHDK and CDR2 SYGVNS.

J is TRBJ2-5 and V is TRBV28; D might be TRBD1 (6 bases). Germline CDR1 reads MDHEN; CDR2 reads SYDVKM. Trimming shortened V by 6 bases and J by 5 bases, and 25 bases separated the two germline ends. The CDR3 extends over 17 amino acids. The CDR3 DNA reads TGTGCCAGCAGCCCTATATTGGGGGCCAAACCTAGTGAGACCCAGTACTTC. Protein sequence: CASSPILGAKPSETQYF.